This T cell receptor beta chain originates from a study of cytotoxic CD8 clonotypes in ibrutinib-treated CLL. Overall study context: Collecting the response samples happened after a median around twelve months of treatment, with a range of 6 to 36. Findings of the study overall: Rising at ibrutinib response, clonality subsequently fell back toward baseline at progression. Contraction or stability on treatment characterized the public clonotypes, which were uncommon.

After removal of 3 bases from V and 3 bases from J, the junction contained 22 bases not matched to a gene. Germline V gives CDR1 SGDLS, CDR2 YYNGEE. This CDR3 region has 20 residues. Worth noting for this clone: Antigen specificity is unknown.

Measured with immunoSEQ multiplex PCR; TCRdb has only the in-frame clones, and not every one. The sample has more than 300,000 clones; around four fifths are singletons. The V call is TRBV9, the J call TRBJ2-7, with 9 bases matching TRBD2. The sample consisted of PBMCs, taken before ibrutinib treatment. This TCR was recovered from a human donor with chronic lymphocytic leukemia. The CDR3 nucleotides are TGTGCCAGCAGCGCATCAAAGGACCCGGGACTAGCCAATAATTACTACGAGCAGTACTTC. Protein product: CASSASKDPGLANNYYEQYF.